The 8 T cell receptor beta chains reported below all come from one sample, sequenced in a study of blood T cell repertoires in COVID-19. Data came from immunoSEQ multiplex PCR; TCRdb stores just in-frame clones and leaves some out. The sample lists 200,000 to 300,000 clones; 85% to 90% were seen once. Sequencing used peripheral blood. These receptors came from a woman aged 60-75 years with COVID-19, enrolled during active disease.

The CDR3 nucleotides read TGTGCCAGCAGCCTCCAAACAGGGCGGACTGGGGCCAACGTCCTGACTTTC. Amino acids: CASSLQTGRTGANVLTF. This chain uses TRBV14 with TRBJ2-6, with D possibly TRBD1 on 6 matching bases. This CDR3 spans 17 amino acids. Trimming shortened V by 4 bases and J by 2 bases, and 15 bases separated the two germline ends. The germline V gene has CDR1 SGHDN and CDR2 FVKESK.

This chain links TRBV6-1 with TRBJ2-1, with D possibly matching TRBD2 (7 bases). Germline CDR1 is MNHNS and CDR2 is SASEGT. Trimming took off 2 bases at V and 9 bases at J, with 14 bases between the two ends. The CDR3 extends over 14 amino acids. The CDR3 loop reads CASSESGGAREQFF. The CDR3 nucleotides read TGTGCCAGCAGTGAATCTGGGGGGGCGCGTGAGCAGTTCTTC.

CDR3 amino acids: CASSSTGTGYTEAFF. The CDR3 coding sequence is TGCGCCAGCAGCTCGACCGGGACAGGGTACACTGAAGCTTTCTTT. This rearrangement joins TRBV5-1 to TRBJ1-1; 9 bases are a match to TRBD1. Trimming took 3 bases from V and 3 from J; bases not matched to a gene: 6. Germline V gene sequence: CDR1 SGHRS, CDR2 YFSETQ. This CDR3 region has 15 residues.

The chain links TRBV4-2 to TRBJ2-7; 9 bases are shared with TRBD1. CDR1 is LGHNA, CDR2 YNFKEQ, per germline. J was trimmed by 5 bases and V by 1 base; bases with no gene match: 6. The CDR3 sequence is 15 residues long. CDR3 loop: CASSQAGDRDHEQYF. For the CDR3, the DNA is TGTGCCAGCAGCCAAGCAGGGGACAGGGATCACGAGCAGTACTTC.

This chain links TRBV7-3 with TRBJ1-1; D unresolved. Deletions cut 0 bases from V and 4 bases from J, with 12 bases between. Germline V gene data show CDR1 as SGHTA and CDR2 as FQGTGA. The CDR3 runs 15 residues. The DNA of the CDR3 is TGTGCCAGCAGCTTAACCTCGGATCCGGGCACTGAAGCTTTCTTT. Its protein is CASSLTSDPGTEAFF. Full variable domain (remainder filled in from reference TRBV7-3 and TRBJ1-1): GAGVSQTPSNKVTEKGKYVELRCDPISGHTALYWYRQSLGQGPEFLIYFQGTGAADDSGLPNDRFFAVRPEGSVSTLKIQRTERGDSAVYLCASSLTSDPGTEAFFGQGTRLTVV.

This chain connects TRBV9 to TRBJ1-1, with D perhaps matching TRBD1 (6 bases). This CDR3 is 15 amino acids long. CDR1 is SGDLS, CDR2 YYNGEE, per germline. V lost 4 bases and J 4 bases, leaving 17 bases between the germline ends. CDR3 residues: CASSTGGGTGTEAFF. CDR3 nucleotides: TGTGCCAGCAGCACAGGTGGGGGCACGGGCACTGAAGCTTTCTTT.

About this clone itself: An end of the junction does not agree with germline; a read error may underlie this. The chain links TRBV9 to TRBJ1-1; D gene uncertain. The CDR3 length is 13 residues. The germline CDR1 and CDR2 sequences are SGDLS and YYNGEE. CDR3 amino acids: CASSVEVASEAFF. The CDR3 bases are TGTGCCAGCAGTGTAGAAGTGGCTTCTGAAGCTTTCTTT.

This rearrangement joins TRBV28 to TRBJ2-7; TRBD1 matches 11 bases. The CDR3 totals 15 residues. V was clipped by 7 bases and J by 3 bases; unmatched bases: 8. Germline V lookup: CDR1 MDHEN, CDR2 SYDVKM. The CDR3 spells CASISPGQGGYEQYF. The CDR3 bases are TGTGCCAGCATCTCTCCGGGACAGGGGGGCTACGAGCAGTACTTC.